Sequencing of this T cell receptor beta chain was carried out in a study of T cells expressing NK-cell markers. Study information: Eight donors were sequenced, of whom seven were HCMV-seropositive, while the remaining one was HCMV-seronegative.

Study-wide findings and caveats: Roughly 1.0-7.0% of CD8+ T cells in about 6 donors belonged to dominant NKG2C+ clonotypes.

As for this clonotype: What it binds is not known.

This CDR3 is 15 amino acids long. TCRdb reprocessed the 5' RACE reads and stores each CDR3 protein as one record, lacking DNA. The repertoire shows around 550,000 distinct CDR3 sequences; the top ten hold roughly 3.5%. The chain has TRBV12-3 or TRBV12-4 and TRBJ2-6. Sequenced: blood T cells: a sorted CD56 or NKG2C T cell subset, CD4+ or CD8+ T cells, or bulk PBMC T cells (not recorded which). This clonotype originated in a man aged 18 to 30 in good health. Here the CDR3 reads CASSLQGSGANVLTF.